This entry concerns a single TCR beta chain. The data were produced by immunoSEQ multiplex PCR, yet TCRdb's version contains in-frame clones alone and is incomplete. Among more than 45,000 clones listed, 88% were seen once. CDR1 ENHRY and CDR2 SYGVKD come from the germline V gene. The V end lost 3 bases, the J end lost 1 base, and 6 bases lay between the germline ends. The CDR3 runs to 13 residues. The entry originates in a study of T cell changes during pregnancy in multiple sclerosis. The chain joins TRBV10-3 to TRBJ1-1, with D uncertain. Source: CD4+ T cells from peripheral blood mononuclear cells, taken in the second trimester of pregnancy. This clonotype was obtained from a female donor with multiple sclerosis, enrolled in a pregnancy study. The CDR3 protein is CAISDGGNTEAFF. CDR3 coding DNA: TGTGCCATCAGTGACGGCGGGAACACTGAAGCTTTCTTT.